One sample yielded the 8 T cell receptor beta chains listed below, sequenced in a study of T cells in Graves' hyperthyroidism and ophthalmopathy. RNA transcripts were the template for amplifying TCR beta CDR3 regions. HTBI primers were the set used in a first-round RT-PCR of the TCR CDR3. In TCRdb, the multiplex PCR reads were re-called with MiXCR into one record per CDR3 protein. The sample has about 320,000 distinct CDR3 sequences, approximately 17% seen once. What was sequenced was blood. These receptors were collected from a young man with Graves' hyperthyroidism.

This clonotype was observed a few times. This chain links TRBV20-1 with TRBJ2-1; 13 bases match TRBD2. The CDR3 has 16 amino acids. The germline CDR1 and CDR2 sequences are DFQATT and SNEGSKA (reference sequence). The V and J ends lost 6 bases and 8 bases, in that order; junction bases with no gene match: 13. CDR3 region: CSAAPETSGRLDEQFF. The CDR3 region has the DNA TGCAGTGCCGCCCCTGAGACTAGCGGGAGGCTGGATGAGCAGTTCTTC.

This clonotype occurred many times. This chain links TRBV11-1 with TRBJ2-1, with a tentative D call TRBD2 (5 bases). Trimming left V 3 bases short and J 10 bases short, with 13 bases between. Germline CDR1 reads SGHAT; CDR2 reads FQDESV (reference sequence). The CDR3 spans 13 residues. The CDR3 loop is CASSFASLGEQFF. In DNA, the CDR3 is TGTGCCAGCAGCTTTGCTAGCCTCGGCGAGCAGTTCTTC.

The chain uses TRBV18 and TRBJ1-1; D remains ambiguous. The V end was cut by 3 bases, the J end by 3 bases, with 17 bases between. The CDR3 runs to 16 residues. CDR1 and CDR2 (germline): KGHSH, LQKENI. CDR3 sequence reads: CASSPSSGLLHTEAFF. CDR3 sequence (DNA): TGTGCCAGCTCACCCTCTTCAGGCCTCCTCCACACTGAAGCTTTCTTT.

The chain joins TRBV20-1 to TRBJ2-2; no clear D. Trimming removed 2 bases at V and 3 bases at J, with 13 bases between. Germline CDR1 and CDR2: DFQATT and SNEGSKA (reference sequence). The CDR3 spans 15 residues. The CDR3 coding sequence is TGCAGTGCTAGATCGAGCGAGGTGGACACCGGGGAGCTGTTTTTT. Amino acid sequence: CSARSSEVDTGELFF.

V gene TRBV7-4 combines with J gene TRBJ2-1, with TRBD2 matching 9 bases. With V trimmed by 3 bases and J by 5 bases, 14 bases remained unmatched. The V gene's germline CDR1 is SGHVT and CDR2 SQSDAQ. The length of the CDR3 is 18 residues. As DNA, the CDR3 is TGTGCCAGCAGCTTCGAACCGACGACTAGCGGCAGAAACAATGAGCAGTTCTTC. Protein product: CASSFEPTTSGRNNEQFF.

Ten or more counts support this clonotype. V usage is TRBV5-5 and J usage is TRBJ2-5; 7 bases agree with TRBD1. Looked up from germline, CDR1 is SGHKS and CDR2 is YYEKEE (reference sequence). The junction had 6 bases not matched to a gene; V was cut back by 5 bases and J by 5 bases. The length of the CDR3 is 13 residues. The CDR3 is CASSPDRAETQYF. DNA for the CDR3: TGTGCCAGCAGTCCCGACAGGGCTGAGACCCAGTACTTC.

This clonotype was counted at least ten times. The rearrangement links TRBV20-1 to TRBJ2-7; possibly TRBD1 for D (6 bases). Per germline, CDR1 DFQATT and CDR2 SNEGSKA (reference sequence). There are 15 residues in the CDR3. V was cut by 0 bases and J by 6 bases, with 18 bases left in between. Here the CDR3 reads CSARDWARVGGEQYF. The CDR3 DNA follows: TGCAGTGCTAGAGATTGGGCTAGGGTAGGGGGCGAGCAGTACTTC.

V and J are TRBV6-1 and TRBJ2-1, with D maybe TRBD2 (5 bases). V gave up 9 bases and J gave up 8 bases, with 17 bases separating them. CDR1 is MNHNS, CDR2 SASEGT, per germline. This CDR3 has 13 residues. CDR3 sequence: CASEGRHPDEQFF. CDR3 nucleotides: TGTGCCAGTGAGGGCAGACATCCAGATGAGCAGTTCTTC.